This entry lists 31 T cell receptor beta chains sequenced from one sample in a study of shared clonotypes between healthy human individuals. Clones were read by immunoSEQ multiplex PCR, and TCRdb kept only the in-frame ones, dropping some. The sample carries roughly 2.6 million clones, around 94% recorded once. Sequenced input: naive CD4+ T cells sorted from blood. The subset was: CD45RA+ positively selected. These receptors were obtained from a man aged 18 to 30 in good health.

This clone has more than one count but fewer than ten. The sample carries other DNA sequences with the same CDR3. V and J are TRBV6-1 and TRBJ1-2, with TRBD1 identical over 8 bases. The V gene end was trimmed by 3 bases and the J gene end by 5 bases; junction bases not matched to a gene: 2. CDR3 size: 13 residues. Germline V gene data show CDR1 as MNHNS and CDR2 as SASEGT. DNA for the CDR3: TGTGCCAGCAGTGAGAACAGGGGGTATGGCTACACCTTC. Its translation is CASSENRGYGYTF.

CDR3 residues: CASSEGLRGTEAFF. As DNA, the CDR3 is TGTGCCAGCAGTGAGGGTCTCCGGGGGACTGAAGCTTTCTTT. This sequence joins TRBV6-1 and TRBJ1-1; TRBD1 is a possible D gene (5 bases). V gave up 3 bases and J gave up 5 bases, with 13 bases separating them. This CDR3 is built from 14 residues. The germline gives CDR1 MNHNS, CDR2 SASEGT.

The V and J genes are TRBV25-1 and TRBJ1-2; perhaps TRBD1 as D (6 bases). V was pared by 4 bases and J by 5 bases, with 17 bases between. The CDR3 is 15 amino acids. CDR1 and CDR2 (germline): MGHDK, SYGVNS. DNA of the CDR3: TGTGCCAGCAGTGTACCAGGGGCTTCAGTTTATGGCTACACCTTC. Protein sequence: CASSVPGASVYGYTF.

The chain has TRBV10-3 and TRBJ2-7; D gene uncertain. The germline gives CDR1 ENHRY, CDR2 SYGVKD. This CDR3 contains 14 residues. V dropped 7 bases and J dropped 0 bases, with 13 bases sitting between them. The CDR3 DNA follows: TGTGCCATCACGGCGACGGACGCCTCCTACGAGCAGTACTTC. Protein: CAITATDASYEQYF.

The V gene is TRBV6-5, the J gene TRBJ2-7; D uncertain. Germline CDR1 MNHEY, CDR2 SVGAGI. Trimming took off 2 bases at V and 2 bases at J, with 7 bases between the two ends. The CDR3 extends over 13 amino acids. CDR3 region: CASSYGVPYEQYF. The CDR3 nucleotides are TGTGCCAGCAGTTACGGAGTCCCCTACGAGCAGTACTTC.

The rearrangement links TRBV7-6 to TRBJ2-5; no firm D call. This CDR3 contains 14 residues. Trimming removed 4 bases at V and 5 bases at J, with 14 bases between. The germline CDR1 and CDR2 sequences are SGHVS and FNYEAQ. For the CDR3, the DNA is TGTGCCAGCAGCTCCACGGGCTCCGGCGAGACCCAGTACTTC. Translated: CASSSTGSGETQYF.

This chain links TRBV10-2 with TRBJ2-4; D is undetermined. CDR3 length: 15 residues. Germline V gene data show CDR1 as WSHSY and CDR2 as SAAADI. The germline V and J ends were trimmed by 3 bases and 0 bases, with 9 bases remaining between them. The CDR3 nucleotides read TGCGCCAGCAGTGATGACACGCTAGCCAAAAACATTCAGTACTTC. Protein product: CASSDDTLAKNIQYF.

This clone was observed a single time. The CDR3 DNA follows: TGTGCCAGCAGTTTTGCGGCCTACGAGCAGTACTTC. Amino acids: CASSFAAYEQYF. This chain links TRBV28 with TRBJ2-7; D is unclear. Looked up from germline, CDR1 is MDHEN and CDR2 is SYDVKM. This CDR3 is built from 12 residues. V lost 3 bases and J lost 2, with 5 bases in between.

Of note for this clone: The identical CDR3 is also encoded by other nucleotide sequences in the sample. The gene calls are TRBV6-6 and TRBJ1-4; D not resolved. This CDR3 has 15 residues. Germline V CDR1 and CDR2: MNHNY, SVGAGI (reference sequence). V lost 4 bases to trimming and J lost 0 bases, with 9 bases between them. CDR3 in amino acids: CASSLYSATNEKLFF. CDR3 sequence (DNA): TGTGCCAGCAGTTTGTACAGTGCAACTAATGAAAAACTGTTTTTT.

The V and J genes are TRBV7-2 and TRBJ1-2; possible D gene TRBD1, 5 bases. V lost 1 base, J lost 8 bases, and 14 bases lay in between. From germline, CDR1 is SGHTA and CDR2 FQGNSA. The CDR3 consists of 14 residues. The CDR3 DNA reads TGTGCCAGCAGCTTAGTTCCGGGGCTAGGAGGCTACACCTTC. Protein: CASSLVPGLGGYTF.

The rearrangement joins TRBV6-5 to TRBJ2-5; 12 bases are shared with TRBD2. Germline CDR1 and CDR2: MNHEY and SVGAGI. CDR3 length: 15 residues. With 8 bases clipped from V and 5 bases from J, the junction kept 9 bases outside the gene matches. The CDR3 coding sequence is TGTGCCAGCCAAGATCTAGCGGGGGGGAGGGAGACCCAGTACTTC. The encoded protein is CASQDLAGGRETQYF.

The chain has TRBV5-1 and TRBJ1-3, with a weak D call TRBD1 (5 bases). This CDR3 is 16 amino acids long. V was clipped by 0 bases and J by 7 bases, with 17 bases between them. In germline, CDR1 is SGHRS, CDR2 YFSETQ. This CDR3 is CASSLDGTDAWNTIYF. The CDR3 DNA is TGCGCCAGCAGCTTGGACGGGACCGACGCTTGGAACACCATATATTTT.

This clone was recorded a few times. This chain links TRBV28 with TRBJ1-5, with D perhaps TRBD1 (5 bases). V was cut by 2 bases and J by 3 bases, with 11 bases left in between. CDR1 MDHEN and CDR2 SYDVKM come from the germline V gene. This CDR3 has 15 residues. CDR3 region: CASSLLDRFNQPQHF. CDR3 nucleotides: TGTGCCAGCAGTTTACTTGACAGATTCAATCAGCCCCAGCATTTT.

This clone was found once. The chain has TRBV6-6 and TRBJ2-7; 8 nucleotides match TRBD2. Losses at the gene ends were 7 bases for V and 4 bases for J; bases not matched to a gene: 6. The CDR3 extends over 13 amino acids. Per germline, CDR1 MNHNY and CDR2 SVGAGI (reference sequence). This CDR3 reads CASTLPGGYEQYF. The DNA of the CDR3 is TGTGCCAGCACCCTACCGGGGGGGTACGAGCAGTACTTC.

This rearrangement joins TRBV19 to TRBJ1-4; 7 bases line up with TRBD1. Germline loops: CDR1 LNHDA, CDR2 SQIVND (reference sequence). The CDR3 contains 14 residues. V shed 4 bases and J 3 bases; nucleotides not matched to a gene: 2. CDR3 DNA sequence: TGTGCCAGTAGTACAGGGGGAGCTAATGAAAAACTGTTTTTT. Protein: CASSTGGANEKLFF.

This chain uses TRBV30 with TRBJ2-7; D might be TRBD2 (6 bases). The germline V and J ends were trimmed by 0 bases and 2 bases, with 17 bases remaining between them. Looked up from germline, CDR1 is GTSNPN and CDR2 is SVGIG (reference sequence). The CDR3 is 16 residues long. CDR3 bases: TGTGCCTGGAGTGTACTGCGGGGCAGGGCTACCTACGAGCAGTACTTC. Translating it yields CAWSVLRGRATYEQYF.

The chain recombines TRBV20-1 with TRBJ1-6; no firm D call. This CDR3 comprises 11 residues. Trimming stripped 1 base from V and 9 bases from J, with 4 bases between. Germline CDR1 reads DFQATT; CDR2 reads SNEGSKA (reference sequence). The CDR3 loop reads CSARVGSPLHF. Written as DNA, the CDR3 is TGCAGTGCTAGAGTAGGTTCACCCCTCCACTTT.

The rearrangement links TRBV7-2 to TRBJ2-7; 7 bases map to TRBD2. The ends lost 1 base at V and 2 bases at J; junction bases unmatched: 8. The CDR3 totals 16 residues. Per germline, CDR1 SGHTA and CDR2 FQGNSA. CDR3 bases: TGTGCCAGCAGCTTAGTGGGAGCGGGGCGAACCTACGAGCAGTACTTC. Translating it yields CASSLVGAGRTYEQYF.

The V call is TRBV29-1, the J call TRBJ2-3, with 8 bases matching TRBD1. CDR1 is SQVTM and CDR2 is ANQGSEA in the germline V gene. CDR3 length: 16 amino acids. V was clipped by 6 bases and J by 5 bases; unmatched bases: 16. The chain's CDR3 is CSVEGSGQGFGDTQYF. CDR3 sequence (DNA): TGCAGCGTAGAGGGTAGTGGACAGGGATTCGGAGATACGCAGTATTTT.

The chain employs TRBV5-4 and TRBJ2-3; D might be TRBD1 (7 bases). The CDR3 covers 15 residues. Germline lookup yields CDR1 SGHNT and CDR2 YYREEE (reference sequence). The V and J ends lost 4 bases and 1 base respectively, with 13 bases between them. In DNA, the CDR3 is TGTGCCAGCAGCCTGGGGGGACAGCGCACAGATACGCAGTATTTT. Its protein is CASSLGGQRTDTQYF.

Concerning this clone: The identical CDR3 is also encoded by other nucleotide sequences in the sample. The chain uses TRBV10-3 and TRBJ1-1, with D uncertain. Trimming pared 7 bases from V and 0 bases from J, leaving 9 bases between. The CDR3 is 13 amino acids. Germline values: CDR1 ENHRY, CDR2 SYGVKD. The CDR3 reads CAINREMNTEAFF. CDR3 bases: TGTGCCATCAACCGGGAGATGAACACTGAAGCTTTCTTT.

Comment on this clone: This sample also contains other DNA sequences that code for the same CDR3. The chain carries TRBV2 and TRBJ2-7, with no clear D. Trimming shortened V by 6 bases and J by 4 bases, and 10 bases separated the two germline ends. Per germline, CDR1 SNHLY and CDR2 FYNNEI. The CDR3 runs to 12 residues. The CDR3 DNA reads TGTGCCAGCAGGGATCGTGGGTACGAGCAGTACTTC. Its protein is CASRDRGYEQYF.

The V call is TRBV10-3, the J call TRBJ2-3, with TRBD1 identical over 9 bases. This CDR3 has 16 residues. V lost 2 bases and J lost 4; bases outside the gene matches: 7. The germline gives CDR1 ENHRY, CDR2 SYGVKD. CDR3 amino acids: CAISEAGTGIPDTQYF. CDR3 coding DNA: TGTGCCATCAGTGAGGCCGGGACAGGGATTCCAGATACGCAGTATTTT.

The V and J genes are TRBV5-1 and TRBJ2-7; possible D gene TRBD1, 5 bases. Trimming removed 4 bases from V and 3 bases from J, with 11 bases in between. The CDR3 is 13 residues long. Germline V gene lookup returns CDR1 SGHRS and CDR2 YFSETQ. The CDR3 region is CASSADTFYEQYF. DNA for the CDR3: TGCGCCAGCAGCGCGGACACCTTCTACGAGCAGTACTTC.

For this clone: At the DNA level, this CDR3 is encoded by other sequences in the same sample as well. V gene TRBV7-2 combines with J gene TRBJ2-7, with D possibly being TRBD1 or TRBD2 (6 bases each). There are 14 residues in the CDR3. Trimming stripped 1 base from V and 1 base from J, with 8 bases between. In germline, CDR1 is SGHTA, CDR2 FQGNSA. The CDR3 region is CASSLGGASYEQYF. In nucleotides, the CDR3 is TGTGCCAGCAGCTTAGGGGGGGCGTCCTACGAGCAGTACTTC.

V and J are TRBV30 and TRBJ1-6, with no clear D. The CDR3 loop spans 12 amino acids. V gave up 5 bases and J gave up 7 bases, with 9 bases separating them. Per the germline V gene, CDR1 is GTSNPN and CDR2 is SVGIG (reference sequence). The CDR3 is CAWGGENSPLHF. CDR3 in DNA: TGTGCCTGGGGTGGGGAAAATTCACCCCTCCACTTT.

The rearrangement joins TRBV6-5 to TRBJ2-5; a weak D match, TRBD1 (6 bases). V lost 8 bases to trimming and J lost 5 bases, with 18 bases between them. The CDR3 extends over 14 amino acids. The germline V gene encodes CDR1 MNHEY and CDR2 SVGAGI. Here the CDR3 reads CASGQRPVGETQYF. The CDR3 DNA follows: TGTGCCAGCGGACAGAGGCCCGTCGGGGAGACCCAGTACTTC.

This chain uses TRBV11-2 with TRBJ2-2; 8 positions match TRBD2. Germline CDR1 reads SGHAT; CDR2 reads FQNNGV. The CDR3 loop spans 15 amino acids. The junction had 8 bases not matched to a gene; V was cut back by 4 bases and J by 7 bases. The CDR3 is CASSSWRGAGGELFF. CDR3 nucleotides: TGTGCCAGCAGCTCCTGGCGGGGGGCCGGCGGGGAGCTGTTTTTT.

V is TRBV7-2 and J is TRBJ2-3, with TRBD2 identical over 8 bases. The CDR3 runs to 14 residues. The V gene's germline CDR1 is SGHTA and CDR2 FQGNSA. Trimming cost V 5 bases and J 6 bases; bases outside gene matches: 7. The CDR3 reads CASSIPGTRDTQYF. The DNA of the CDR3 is TGTGCCAGCAGCATCCCCGGGACTAGGGATACGCAGTATTTT.

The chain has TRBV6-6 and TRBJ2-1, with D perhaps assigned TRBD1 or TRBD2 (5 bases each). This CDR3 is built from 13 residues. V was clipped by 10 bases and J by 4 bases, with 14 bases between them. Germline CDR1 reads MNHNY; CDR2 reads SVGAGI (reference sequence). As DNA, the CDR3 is TGTGCCACCCGACGGGGCGTTTACAATGAGCAGTTCTTC. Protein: CATRRGVYNEQFF.

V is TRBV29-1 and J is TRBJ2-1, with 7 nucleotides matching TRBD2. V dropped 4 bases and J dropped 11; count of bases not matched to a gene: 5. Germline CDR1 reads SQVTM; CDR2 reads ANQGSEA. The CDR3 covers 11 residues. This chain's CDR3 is CSVVEREKQFF. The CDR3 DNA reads TGCAGCGTTGTTGAGCGGGAAAAGCAGTTCTTC.